The rows below give T cell receptor beta chains drawn from one sample of a study of blood T cell repertoires in COVID-19. Produced via immunoSEQ multiplex PCR; TCRdb's table is partial and in-frame only. Among roughly 20,000 clones listed, 89% were seen once. Source material: peripheral blood. These receptors originate from a man between 60 and 70 years old with active COVID-19. CDR3s include the opening cysteine and the closing phenylalanine or tryptophan. Each record gives: clone size, J gene, V gene, D gene, CDR3 DNA, CDR3 protein. D genes are given only for firm matches. Only part of the rows carry a size: once, few, many, or a class if the clone is expanded.

>-|TRBJ2-4|TRBV9|-
TGTGCCAGCAGCCCCTACCGAGCTTCAGGGAACATTCAGTACTTC
CASSPYRASGNIQYF
>-|TRBJ1-2|TRBV7-2|-
TGTGCCAGCAGCTTAGTGGAGGACGGCAACTATGGCTACACCTTC
CASSLVEDGNYGYTF
>-|TRBJ1-6|TRBV6-5|-
TGTGCCAGCAAAAGGGGGACATTCTTTAATTCACCCCTCCACTTT
CASKRGTFFNSPLHF
>-|TRBJ1-4|TRBV4-1|TRBD1
TGCGCCAGCAGCCAAGAGCACCGGTCCGGGACAGTCAATGAAAAACTGTTTTTT
CASSQEHRSGTVNEKLFF
>-|TRBJ1-6|TRBV10-3|-
TGTGCCATCAGTGCGGGAGGTAATTCACCCCTCCACTTT
CAISAGGNSPLHF
>-|TRBJ2-7|TRBV7-9|-
TGTGCCAGCAGCTGGAGACTAGACTCCTACGAGCAGTACTTC
CASSWRLDSYEQYF
>-|TRBJ2-7|TRBV19|TRBD2
TGTGCCAGTAGTAGAGAGCTAGCGGGAAGCTCCTACGAGCAGTACTTC
CASSRELAGSSYEQYF
>once|TRBJ1-2|TRBV7-9|-
TGTGCCAGCAGGGATCAAGGGGTCTATGGCTACACCTTC
CASRDQGVYGYTF
>-|TRBJ2-1|TRBV5-1|TRBD2
TGCGCCAGCAGCTGGGACACTAGCGGGGATGACAATGAGCAGTTCTTC
CASSWDTSGDDNEQFF
>-|TRBJ2-3|TRBV5-4|TRBD2
TGTGCCAGCAGCCTTAGTGGGGGTAGCGGGGGGATAGATACGCAGTATTTT
CASSLSGGSGGIDTQYF
>-|TRBJ1-6|TRBV28|TRBD1
TGTGCCACAGGACAGGGGGCTCGGTCACCCCTCCACTTT
CATGQGARSPLHF
>few|TRBJ2-7|TRBV6-2/TRBV6-3|TRBD1
TGTGCCAGCAGTTACTCTGCAGGGGGCGTTTACGAGCAGTACTTC
CASSYSAGGVYEQYF
>-|TRBJ1-2|TRBV14|TRBD1
TGTGCCAGCAGCCAAGGGACAGGTCCCTATGGCTACACCTTC
CASSQGTGPYGYTF
>-|TRBJ2-4|TRBV3-1/TRBV3-2|TRBD2
TGTGCCAGCAGCCAACCCGAGCGGGGCGGAAACATTCAGTACTTC
CASSQPERGGNIQYF
>few|TRBJ2-2|TRBV2|TRBD2
TGTGCCAGCAGCCGCGGGGCGGGAGGGCCTCAGCAAGGCGGGGAGCTGTTTTTT
CASSRGAGGPQQGGELFF
>-|TRBJ1-2|TRBV7-8|TRBD1
TGTGCCAGCAGCTTATCGCCAGGGGGGAGTCGGGATGGCTACACCTTC
CASSLSPGGSRDGYTF
>once|TRBJ2-1|TRBV6-5|-
TGTGCCAGCAGTTACCGCGGACAGCATCAGGAGCAGTTCTTC
CASSYRGQHQEQFF
>-|TRBJ1-1|TRBV18|-
TGTGCCAGCTCATCTTCCGGGGACACTGAAGCTTTCTTT
CASSSSGDTEAFF
>-|TRBJ2-5|TRBV7-8|-
TGTGCCAGCAGCTTAGAATCCCCCCCTCGGGTGGAGACCCAGTACTTC
CASSLESPPRVETQYF
>-|TRBJ2-5|TRBV4-2|TRBD2
TGTGCCAGCAGCCAAGTTGGGTCGGGAGGAGAAGAGACCCAGTACTTC
CASSQVGSGGEETQYF
>-|TRBJ2-7|TRBV18|TRBD1
TGTGCCAGCTCACCTAGACAGGGTGGACGCGAGCAGTACTTC
CASSPRQGGREQYF
>-|TRBJ2-1|TRBV9|-
TGTGCCAGCAGCGGCCGGGTGATATCCTCCTACAATGAGCAGTTCTTC
CASSGRVISSYNEQFF
>-|TRBJ2-7|TRBV29-1|TRBD1
TGCAGCTCTGCCTCCGGGACAGGGGTATTATACGAGCAGTACTTC
CSSASGTGVLYEQYF
>-|TRBJ2-5|TRBV27|-
TGTGCCAGCAGTTTATATTGGGGCAACCGAAGGGCCCACCAAGAGACCCAGTACTTC
CASSLYWGNRRAHQETQYF
>-|TRBJ1-2|TRBV7-2|-
TGTGCCAGCAGCTTACGAAATGGGCAGGATGGCTACACCTTC
CASSLRNGQDGYTF
>-|TRBJ1-1|TRBV30|TRBD1
TGTGCCTGGAGCCAGGACAGGGGACGGATGAACACTGAAGCTTTCTTT
CAWSQDRGRMNTEAFF
>-|TRBJ2-7|TRBV5-1|TRBD2
TGCGCCAGCAGCGCCGGGACTAGCGGACTAATAGCCTACGAGCAGTACTTC
CASSAGTSGLIAYEQYF
>-|TRBJ2-7|TRBV2|TRBD2
TGTGCCAGCAGTGAAGCGGGACTAGCGGGGGCCACCTCCTACGAGCAGTACTTC
CASSEAGLAGATSYEQYF
>-|TRBJ1-2|TRBV11-3|-
TGTGCCAGCAGCTTTGGTCTGTCGGGAAGTAACTATGGCTACACCTTC
CASSFGLSGSNYGYTF
>few|TRBJ2-7|TRBV11-2|TRBD2
TGTGCCAGCAGCTTCTCCGGGACTAGCGGAGGCGAGCAGTACTTC
CASSFSGTSGGEQYF
>-|TRBJ2-7|TRBV5-8|-
TGTGCCAGCAGCTTTACGGTTACCTACGAGCAGTACTTC
CASSFTVTYEQYF
>-|TRBJ1-3|TRBV18|-
TGTGCCAGCTCACCAACGGGTAACACTGGAAACACCATATATTTT
CASSPTGNTGNTIYF
>-|TRBJ1-2|TRBV9|-
TGTGCCAGCAGCGTAGCCGAAGACAAGGCCTATGGCTACACCTTC
CASSVAEDKAYGYTF
>-|TRBJ1-3|TRBV6-5|-
TGTGCCGTCCAGGATTCCTCTGGAAACACCATATATTTT
CAVQDSSGNTIYF
>-|TRBJ1-2|TRBV14|-
TGTGCCAGCAGCCAAGACTGGGTACCGGGTAACTATGGCTACACCTTC
CASSQDWVPGNYGYTF
>-|TRBJ2-7|TRBV18|-
TGTGCCAGCTCAGAGACTAGGCGGAGCTCCTACGAGCAGTACTTC
CASSETRRSSYEQYF
>-|TRBJ2-5|TRBV19|TRBD2
TGTGCCAGTAGTATAGGTCTAGCGGAGTACCAAGAGACCCAGTACTTC
CASSIGLAEYQETQYF
>-|TRBJ1-2|TRBV28|TRBD1
TGTGCCAGCGGAACACAGGGGTCCCCTAACTATGGCTACACCTTC
CASGTQGSPNYGYTF
>-|TRBJ1-5|TRBV24-1|-
TGTGCCACCAGTGAAGGGGATGGCAATCAGCCCCAGCATTTT
CATSEGDGNQPQHF
>-|TRBJ2-7|TRBV4-2|TRBD2
TGTGCCAGCAGCGCCCCGGGGGGTTCCTTTGAGCAGTACTTC
CASSAPGGSFEQYF
>-|TRBJ2-7|TRBV28|-
TGTGCCAGCAGTTTACTTAGCGGTTACGAGCAGTACTTC
CASSLLSGYEQYF
>-|TRBJ1-5|TRBV28|TRBD1
TGTGCCAGCAGTTCAGGGACAGTAGCTATAGAGCCCCAGCATTTT
CASSSGTVAIEPQHF
>-|TRBJ1-2|TRBV5-4|TRBD1
TGTGCCAGCAGCTTTGGACAGGGCTATGGCTACACCTTC
CASSFGQGYGYTF
>once|TRBJ2-2|TRBV4-1|-
TGCGCCAGCAGACCCGGTTGGGTAGACATCGGGGAGCTGTTTTTT
CASRPGWVDIGELFF
>-|TRBJ2-5|TRBV30|-
TGTGCCCGGAGTGCGCAGGCTTGGCGAGAGACCCAGTACTTC
CARSAQAWRETQYF
>once|TRBJ1-6|TRBV3-1/TRBV3-2|-
TGTGCCAGCAGCCAACGCGGCGGCCTCCACTTT
CASSQRGGLHF
>-|TRBJ2-3|TRBV6-5|-
TGTGCCAGCAGTTATTCGGGAGTCAGCACAGATACGCAGTATTTT
CASSYSGVSTDTQYF
>-|TRBJ2-2|TRBV7-9|TRBD1
TGTGCCAGCAGCTTAGGACAGGGAATGAACACCGGGGAGCTGTTTTTT
CASSLGQGMNTGELFF